This entry describes one T cell receptor beta chain. The antigen is undetermined. This entry belongs to a study of T cell responses to AZD1222 COVID-19 vaccine. V gave up 2 bases and J gave up 4 bases; unmatched junction bases: 8. The germline gives CDR1 SEHNR, CDR2 FQNEAQ (reference sequence). The CDR3 is 17 amino acids. Whole-study results and caveats: Spike-wide vaccine-associated CD4 TCRs dominated at 160-218 and 743-854. Repertoire sampling occurred only after the peak T cell response. Spike-specific TCR breadth and depth grew following two AZD1222 doses. Females outnumbered males among donors, who were mostly white British; clonal diversity was possibly underestimated.

Profiling relied on immunoSEQ multiplex PCR, and the TCRdb table lists in-frame clones only, not all of them. Of 130,000 to 150,000 clones in the sample, about 89% are singletons; the top ten hold about 3%. The chain employs TRBV7-9 and TRBJ2-1; 10 nucleotides match TRBD2. The TCR comes from an adult in good health. The specimen was peripheral blood, collected on day 0 of MenACWY control vaccination. The CDR3 here is CASSLRASGSRYNEQFF. CDR3 bases: TGTGCCAGCAGCTTACGGGCTAGCGGGAGTAGGTACAATGAGCAGTTCTTC.